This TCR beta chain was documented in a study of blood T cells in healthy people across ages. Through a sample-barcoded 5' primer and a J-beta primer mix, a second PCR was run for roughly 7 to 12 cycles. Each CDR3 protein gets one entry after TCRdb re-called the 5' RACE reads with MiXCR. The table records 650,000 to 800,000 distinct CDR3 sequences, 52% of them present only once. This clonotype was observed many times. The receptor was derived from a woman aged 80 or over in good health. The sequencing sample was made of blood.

The CDR3 spells CASSLAGALSTDTQYF. The CDR3 DNA follows: TGTGCCAGCAGCCTAGCGGGAGCTTTGAGCACAGATACGCAGTATTTT. J is TRBJ2-3 and V is TRBV2; 10 bases fit TRBD2. Losses at the gene ends were 6 bases for V and 0 bases for J; bases not matched to a gene: 6. This CDR3 contains 16 residues. Germline CDR1 reads SNHLY; CDR2 reads FYNNEI. The complete variable domain, with remaining parts taken from reference TRBV2 and TRBJ2-3, reads EPEVTQTPSHQVTQMGQEVILRCVPISNHLYFYWYRQILGQKVEFLVSFYNNEISEKSEIFDDQFSVERPDGSNFTLKIRSTKLEDSAMYFCASSLAGALSTDTQYFGPGTRLTVL.